The clone carrying this TCR beta chain was detected once. Its target is unknown. This entry is derived from a study of cytomegalovirus exposure and HLA in healthy donors. Findings and limits, study-wide: DRB1 had the most TCR associations and HLA-C the fewest, a later analysis found, with rates varying by HLA locus.

This PCR relied on a set of 60 Vbeta primers and 13 Jbeta primers. In the study's own analysis: Some 9.9 million of about 80 million unique TCR beta chains were shared, per a later count. The data were produced by immunoSEQ multiplex PCR, yet TCRdb's version contains in-frame clones alone and is incomplete. The V and J calls and clone size come from that table; D and trimming were worked out from the DNA. This table holds about 150,000 clones, roughly 82% found once. CDR1 is SGHAT and CDR2 is FQNNGV in the germline V gene. The CDR3 has 14 residues. The genes are TRBV11-2 and TRBJ2-5; TRBD1 matches at 7 bases. Judging by the DNA end, TRBJ2-7 fits better; the J call may be wrong. Sequencing was carried out using PBMCs. This clonotype was obtained from a man younger than 45 in good health and CMV-seropositive. CDR3 coding DNA: TGTGCCAGCAGCTGGCCCGGGACAGACGGCGAGCAGTACTTC. It specifies CASSWPGTDGEQYF.